A selection of T cell receptor beta chains follows, all from one sample in a study of cytomegalovirus exposure and HLA in healthy donors. Libraries were prepared by immunoSEQ multiplex PCR; TCRdb keeps only in-frame clonotypes and omits some of them. Of about 270,000 clones listed, roughly two thirds were seen once; the top ten hold roughly 2.4%. The sequencing input was PBMCs. Source of these receptors: a female donor in good health and CMV-seronegative. CDR3s include the opening cysteine and the closing phenylalanine or tryptophan. A D gene is named only where the DNA matches it firmly. The listing skips clone size in some rows; elsewhere it reads once, few, many or a size class.

clone_size	d_call	v_call	j_call	cdr3_length	cdr3_aa	cdr3_nt
few	TRBD2	TRBV11-3	TRBJ2-2	16	CASNQAGTTNTGELFF	TGTGCCAGCAACCAAGCCGGGACTACGAACACCGGGGAGCTGTTTTTT
.	.	TRBV25-1	TRBJ2-3	16	CASSDPGHGSTDTQYF	TGTGCCAGCAGTGATCCGGGACACGGGAGCACAGATACGCAGTATTTT
.	TRBD2	TRBV10-1	TRBJ2-3	15	CASSESGGPADTQYF	TGCGCCAGCAGTGAGAGCGGGGGCCCCGCAGATACGCAGTATTTT
once	TRBD1	TRBV9	TRBJ2-1	17	CASSSPQGTGEDNEQFF	TGTGCCAGCAGCTCCCCCCAGGGGACAGGGGAGGACAATGAGCAGTTCTTC
.	.	TRBV7-9	TRBJ2-5	16	CASSFGRGGTQETQYF	TGTGCCAGCAGCTTCGGGCGGGGCGGGACCCAAGAGACCCAGTACTTC
.	.	TRBV6-1	TRBJ1-5	14	CASRARGSNQPQHF	TGTGCCAGCAGGGCGCGGGGTAGCAATCAGCCCCAGCATTTT
.	.	TRBV6-5	TRBJ2-7	14	CASSYSKLSYEQYF	TGTGCCAGCAGTTACTCTAAACTTTCCTACGAGCAGTACTTC
.	.	TRBV6-1	TRBJ1-4	13	CASRDRKEEKLFF	TGTGCCAGCAGAGACAGGAAGGAAGAAAAACTGTTTTTT
once	.	TRBV12-2	TRBJ2-1	17	CASRFSSAGVHYNEQFF	TGTGCAAGTCGCTTTTCATCGGCGGGAGTCCACTACAATGAGCAGTTCTTC
once	.	TRBV5-1	TRBJ2-1	14	CASSRALGGNEQFF	TGCGCCAGCAGTCGGGCGTTGGGGGGAAATGAGCAGTTCTTC
.	TRBD1	TRBV27	TRBJ2-7	17	CASSFTQTGAEIYEQYF	TGTGCCAGCAGTTTTACCCAGACAGGGGCAGAGATCTACGAGCAGTACTTC
.	.	TRBV7-9	TRBJ1-3	13	CASSPSVENTIYF	TGTGCCAGCAGCCCAAGCGTGGAAAACACCATATATTTT
.	TRBD1	TRBV5-1	TRBJ1-1	12	CASSQDRGLAFF	TGCGCCAGCAGCCAGGACAGGGGGCTGGCTTTCTTT
.	.	TRBV27	TRBJ2-3	14	CASSWGLIGDTQYF	TGTGCCAGCAGTTGGGGACTCATTGGAGATACGCAGTATTTT
few	.	TRBV7-9	TRBJ2-1	13	CSSSLDSRNEQFF	TGTTCCAGCAGCTTAGATAGCAGAAATGAGCAGTTCTTC
.	TRBD2	TRBV6-1	TRBJ2-3	14	CASSRLAVGDTQYF	TGTGCCAGCAGCCGACTAGCGGTGGGAGATACGCAGTATTTT
few	TRBD1	TRBV5-6	TRBJ1-4	15	CASSRGTGLYEKLFF	TGTGCCAGCAGCCGGGGGACAGGGCTCTATGAAAAACTGTTTTTT
.	.	TRBV5-4	TRBJ1-3	15	CASSFGSGSGNTIYF	TGTGCCAGCAGCTTCGGATCAGGGTCAGGAAACACCATATATTTT
.	TRBD1	TRBV10-3	TRBJ2-2	13	CAIRADRAGELFF	TGTGCCATCAGGGCCGACAGGGCTGGGGAGCTGTTTTTT
.	.	TRBV6-1	TRBJ2-2	17	CASSDIRGNENTGELFF	TGTGCCAGCAGTGATATTCGGGGAAATGAGAACACCGGGGAGCTGTTTTTT
.	TRBD1	TRBV6-1	TRBJ2-2	13	CASRTGGPGELFF	TGTGCCAGCAGGACAGGGGGCCCCGGGGAGCTGTTTTTT
.	TRBD2	TRBV25-1	TRBJ2-1	15	CASSDMTEYRDYQFF	TGTGCCAGCAGTGACATGACAGAGTACCGGGACTACCAGTTCTTC
.	TRBD1	TRBV5-1	TRBJ2-5	14	CASSLRGRQETQYF	TGCGCCAGCAGCTTGAGGGGGCGCCAAGAGACCCAGTACTTC
.	.	TRBV11-2	TRBJ2-2	16	CASSLSTGRHTGELFF	TGTGCCAGCAGCTTATCGACAGGGAGGCACACCGGGGAGCTGTTTTTT
.	.	TRBV11-3	TRBJ2-7	11	CASSLEREQYF	TGTGCCAGCAGCTTAGAGCGCGAGCAGTACTTC
.	.	TRBV7-6	TRBJ2-1	16	CASSPLGGGGAGEQFF	TGTGCCAGCAGCCCCCTTGGTGGCGGAGGGGCTGGTGAGCAGTTCTTC
.	TRBD2	TRBV11-1	TRBJ2-7	13	CASSFGTTYEQYF	TGTGCCAGCAGCTTCGGGACTACCTACGAGCAGTACTTC
.	.	TRBV19	TRBJ2-3	16	CASSLGAVASTDTQYF	TGTGCCAGTAGCCTAGGGGCGGTGGCTAGCACAGATACGCAGTATTTT
few	.	TRBV19	TRBJ1-1	14	CASSIGQGNTEAFF	TGTGCCAGTAGTATCGGTCAGGGGAACACTGAAGCTTTCTTT
.	.	TRBV14	TRBJ2-7	13	CASSPHRDYEQYF	TGTGCCAGCAGCCCCCACAGGGACTACGAGCAGTACTTC
.	TRBD1	TRBV7-9	TRBJ1-2	17	CASSLVDRALLNYGYTF	TGTGCCAGCAGCTTAGTGGACAGGGCTCTCCTTAACTATGGCTACACCTTC
.	.	TRBV9	TRBJ2-4	16	CASSVGAVFSKNIQYF	TGTGCCAGCAGCGTAGGGGCAGTCTTTAGCAAAAACATTCAGTACTTC
few	.	TRBV6-1	TRBJ2-7	13	CASPGQVPDEQYF	TGTGCCAGCCCTGGTCAGGTCCCGGACGAGCAGTACTTC
.	TRBD2	TRBV4-2	TRBJ2-1	15	CASSQRGLVINEQFF	TGTGCCAGCAGCCAACGAGGACTAGTGATCAATGAGCAGTTCTTC
few	.	TRBV10-1	TRBJ2-5	13	CASSQLVWETQYF	TGCGCCAGCAGTCAACTAGTCTGGGAGACCCAGTACTTC
once	TRBD2	TRBV25-1	TRBJ2-1	14	CASRSSGGPDEQFF	TGTGCCAGCAGGAGCTCGGGAGGGCCTGATGAGCAGTTCTTC
few	.	TRBV6-6	TRBJ1-2	14	CASSPPGGSYGYTF	TGTGCCAGCTCACCTCCGGGGGGAAGCTATGGCTACACCTTC
.	TRBD2	TRBV7-8	TRBJ2-5	16	CASSFLAAMYQETQYF	TGTGCCAGCAGCTTCCTAGCGGCAATGTACCAAGAGACCCAGTACTTC
.	.	TRBV4-1	TRBJ2-7	15	CASSHNRDISYEQYF	TGCGCCAGCAGCCACAACAGGGATATTTCCTACGAGCAGTACTTC
.	TRBD1	TRBV27	TRBJ1-2	17	CASSFSPGTGLNYGYTF	TGTGCCAGCAGTTTCTCTCCCGGGACAGGTCTCAACTATGGCTACACCTTC
.	TRBD1	TRBV7-2	TRBJ1-6	19	CASSLAQGQGARYNSPLHF	TGTGCCAGCAGCTTAGCGCAGGGACAGGGGGCGCGGTATAATTCACCCCTCCACTTT